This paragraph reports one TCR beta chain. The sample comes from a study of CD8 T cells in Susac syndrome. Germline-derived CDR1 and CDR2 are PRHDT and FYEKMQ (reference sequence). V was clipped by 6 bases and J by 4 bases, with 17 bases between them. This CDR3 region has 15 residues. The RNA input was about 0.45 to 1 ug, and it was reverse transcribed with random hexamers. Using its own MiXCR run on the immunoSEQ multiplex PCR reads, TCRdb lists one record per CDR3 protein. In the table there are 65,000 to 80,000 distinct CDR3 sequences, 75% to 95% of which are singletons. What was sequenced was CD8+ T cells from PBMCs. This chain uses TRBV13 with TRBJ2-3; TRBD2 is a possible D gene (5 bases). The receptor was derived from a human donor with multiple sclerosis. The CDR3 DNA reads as TGTGCCAGCAGTTTTCCTTCCCTCGGGGCAGATACGCAGTATTTT. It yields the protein CASSFPSLGADTQYF.